The TCR beta chain under discussion was sequenced for a study of lymphopenia after photon versus proton radiotherapy. General observations from the study: Under photons, naive T cells and diversity fell while effector/memory populations rose. After the lymphocyte nadir, photon-treated repertoires showed oligoclonal expansion, especially of CD8+ Temra cells. Better survival with proton therapy was suggested as possible, not demonstrated. In patients who died, overall survival fell as post-nadir TCR diversity dropped more.

Concerning this clone itself: What it binds is not known.

Measured with immunoSEQ multiplex PCR; TCRdb has only the in-frame clones, and not every one. The table lists more than 60,000 clones, approximately 86% of them singletons. This TCR was recovered from a middle-aged man with gastric cancer. The specimen was peripheral blood, collected from a patient treated with photon-based radiotherapy.

CDR3: CASVWDRGRRTEAFF. The CDR3 region has the DNA TGTGCCAGCGTGTGGGACAGGGGGCGACGCACTGAAGCTTTCTTT. The chain links TRBV21-1 to TRBJ1-1; the tabulated D call, TRBD1, remains unverified against the DNA. TRBV21-1 is reported as a pseudogene. The CDR3 has 15 amino acids.